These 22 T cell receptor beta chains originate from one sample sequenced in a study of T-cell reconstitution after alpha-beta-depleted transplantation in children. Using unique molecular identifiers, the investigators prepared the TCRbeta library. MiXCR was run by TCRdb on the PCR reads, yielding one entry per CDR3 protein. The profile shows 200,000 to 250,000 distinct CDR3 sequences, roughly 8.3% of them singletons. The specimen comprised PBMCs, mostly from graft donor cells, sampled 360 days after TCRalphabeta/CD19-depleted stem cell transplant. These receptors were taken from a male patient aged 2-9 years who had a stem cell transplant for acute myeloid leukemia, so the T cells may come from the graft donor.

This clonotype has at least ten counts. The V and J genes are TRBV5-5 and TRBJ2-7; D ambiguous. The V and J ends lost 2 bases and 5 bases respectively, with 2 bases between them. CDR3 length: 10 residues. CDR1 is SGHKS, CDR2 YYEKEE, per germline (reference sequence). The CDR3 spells CASSFHEQYF. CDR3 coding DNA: TGTGCCAGCAGCTTCCACGAGCAGTACTTC.

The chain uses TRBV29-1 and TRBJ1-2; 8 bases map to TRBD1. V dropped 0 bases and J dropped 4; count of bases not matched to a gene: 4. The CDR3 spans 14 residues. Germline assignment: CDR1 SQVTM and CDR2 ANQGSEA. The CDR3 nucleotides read TGCAGCGTTGAAGATCAAGACAGGGGCTATGGCTACACCTTC. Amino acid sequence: CSVEDQDRGYGYTF. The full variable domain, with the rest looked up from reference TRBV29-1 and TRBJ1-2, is SAVISQKPSRDICQRGTSLTIQCQVDSQVTMMFWYRQQPGQSLTLIATANQGSEATYESGFVIDKFPISRPNLTFSTLTVSNMSPEDSSIYLCSVEDQDRGYGYTFGSGTRLTVV.

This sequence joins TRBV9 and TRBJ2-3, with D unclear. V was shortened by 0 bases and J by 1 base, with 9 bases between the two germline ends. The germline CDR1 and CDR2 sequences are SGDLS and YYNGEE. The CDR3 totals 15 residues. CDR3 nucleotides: TGTGCCAGCAGCGTAGACCAGCGTCGCACAGATACGCAGTATTTT. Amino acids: CASSVDQRRTDTQYF.

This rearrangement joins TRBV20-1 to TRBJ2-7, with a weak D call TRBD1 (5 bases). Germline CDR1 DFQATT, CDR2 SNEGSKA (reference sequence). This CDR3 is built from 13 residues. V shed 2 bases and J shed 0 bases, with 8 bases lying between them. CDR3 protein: CSARTGSSYEQYV. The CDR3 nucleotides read TGCAGTGCTAGAACAGGCAGCTCCTACGAGCAGTACGTC.

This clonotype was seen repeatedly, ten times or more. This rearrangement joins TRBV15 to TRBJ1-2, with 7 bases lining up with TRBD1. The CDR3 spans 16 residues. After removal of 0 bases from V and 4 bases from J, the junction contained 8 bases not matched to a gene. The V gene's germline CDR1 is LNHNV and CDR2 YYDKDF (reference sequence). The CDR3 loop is CATSRDRGQAIYGYTF. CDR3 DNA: TGTGCCACCAGCAGAGATAGGGGGCAGGCGATCTATGGCTACACCTTC.

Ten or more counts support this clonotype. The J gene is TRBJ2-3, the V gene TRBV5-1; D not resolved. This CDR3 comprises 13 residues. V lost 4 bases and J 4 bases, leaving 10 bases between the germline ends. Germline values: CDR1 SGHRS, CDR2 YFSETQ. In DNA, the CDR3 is TGCGCCAGCAGCGGCAGGCCCGCAGATACGCAGTATTTT. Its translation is CASSGRPADTQYF. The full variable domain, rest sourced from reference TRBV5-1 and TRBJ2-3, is KAGVTQTPRYLIKTRGQQVTLSCSPISGHRSVSWYQQTPGQGLQFLFEYFSETQRNKGNFPGRFSGRQFSNSRSEMNVSTLELGDSALYLCASSGRPADTQYFGPGTRLTVL.

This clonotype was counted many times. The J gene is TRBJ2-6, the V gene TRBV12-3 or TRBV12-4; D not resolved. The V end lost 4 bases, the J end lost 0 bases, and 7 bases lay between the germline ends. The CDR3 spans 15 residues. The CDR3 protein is CASSSGYSGANVLTF. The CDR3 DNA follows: TGTGCCAGCAGTTCCGGTTACTCTGGGGCCAACGTCCTGACTTTC.

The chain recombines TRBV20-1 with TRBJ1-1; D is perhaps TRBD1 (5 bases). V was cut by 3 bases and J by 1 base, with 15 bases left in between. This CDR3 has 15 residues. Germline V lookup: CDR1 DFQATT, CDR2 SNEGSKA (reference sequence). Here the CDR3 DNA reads TGCAGTGCTAGGGCGCCGGGACGGCCGAACACTGAAGCTTTCTTT. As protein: CSARAPGRPNTEAFF.

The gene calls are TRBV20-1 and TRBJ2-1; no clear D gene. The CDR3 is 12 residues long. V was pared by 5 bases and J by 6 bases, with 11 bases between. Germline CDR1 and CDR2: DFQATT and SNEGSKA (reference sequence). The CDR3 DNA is TGCAGTGCTGGGGTAGTAAGCAATGAGCAGTTCTTC. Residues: CSAGVVSNEQFF.

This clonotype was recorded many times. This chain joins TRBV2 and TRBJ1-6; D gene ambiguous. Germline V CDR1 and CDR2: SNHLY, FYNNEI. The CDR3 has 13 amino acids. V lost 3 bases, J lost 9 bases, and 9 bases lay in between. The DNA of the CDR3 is TGTGCCAGCAGTGATGAAATCGGTTCACCCCTCCACTTT. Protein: CASSDEIGSPLHF. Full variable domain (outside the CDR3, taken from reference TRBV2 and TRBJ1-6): EPEVTQTPSHQVTQMGQEVILRCVPISNHLYFYWYRQILGQKVEFLVSFYNNEISEKSEIFDDQFSVERPDGSNFTLKIRSTKLEDSAMYFCASSDEIGSPLHFGNGTRLTVT.

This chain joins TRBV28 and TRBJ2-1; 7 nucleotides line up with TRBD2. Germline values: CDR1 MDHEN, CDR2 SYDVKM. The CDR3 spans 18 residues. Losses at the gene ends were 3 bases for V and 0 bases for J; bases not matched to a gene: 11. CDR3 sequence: CASSFLYGGGSSYNEQFF. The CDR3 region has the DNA TGTGCCAGCAGTTTCTTATATGGCGGGGGAAGCTCCTACAATGAGCAGTTCTTC.

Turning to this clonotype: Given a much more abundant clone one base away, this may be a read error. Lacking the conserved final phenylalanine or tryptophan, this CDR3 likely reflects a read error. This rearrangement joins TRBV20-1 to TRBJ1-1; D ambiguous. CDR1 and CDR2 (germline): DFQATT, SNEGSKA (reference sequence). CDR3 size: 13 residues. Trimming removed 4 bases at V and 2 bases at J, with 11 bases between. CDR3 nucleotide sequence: TGCAGTGCTATCTTTGGTGCAAACACTGAAGCTTTCATT. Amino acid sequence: CSAIFGANTEAFI.

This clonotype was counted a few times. CDR3 region: CASSLVGGSRNEQFF. Written as DNA, the CDR3 is TGCGCCAGCAGCTTGGTGGGCGGGTCCCGAAATGAGCAGTTCTTC. The chain joins TRBV5-1 to TRBJ2-1; tentative D call: TRBD2 (5 bases). V was pared by 0 bases and J by 7 bases, with 14 bases between. The CDR3 runs 15 residues. Germline-derived CDR1 and CDR2 are SGHRS and YFSETQ. The full variable domain, rest sourced from reference TRBV5-1 and TRBJ2-1, is KAGVTQTPRYLIKTRGQQVTLSCSPISGHRSVSWYQQTPGQGLQFLFEYFSETQRNKGNFPGRFSGRQFSNSRSEMNVSTLELGDSALYLCASSLVGGSRNEQFFGPGTRLTVL.

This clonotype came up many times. CDR3 protein: CSARVLAGVINEQFF. CDR3 DNA: TGCAGTGCTAGAGTACTAGCGGGAGTGATTAATGAGCAGTTCTTC. The V call is TRBV20-1, the J call TRBJ2-1; 11 positions match TRBD2. Germline V lookup: CDR1 DFQATT, CDR2 SNEGSKA (reference sequence). The ends lost 1 base at V and 7 bases at J; junction bases unmatched: 6. The CDR3 extends over 15 amino acids.

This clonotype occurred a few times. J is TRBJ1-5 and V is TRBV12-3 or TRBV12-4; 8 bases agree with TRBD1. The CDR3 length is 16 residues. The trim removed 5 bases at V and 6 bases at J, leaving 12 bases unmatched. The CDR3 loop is CASSLRDRSSFQPQHF. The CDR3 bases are TGTGCCAGCAGTCTCCGGGACAGGTCTTCCTTTCAGCCCCAGCATTTT.

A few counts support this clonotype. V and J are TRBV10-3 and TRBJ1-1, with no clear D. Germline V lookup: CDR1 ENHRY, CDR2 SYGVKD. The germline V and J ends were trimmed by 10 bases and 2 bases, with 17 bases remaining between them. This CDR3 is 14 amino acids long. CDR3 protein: CATKDGATNTEAFF. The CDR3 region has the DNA TGTGCCACCAAAGACGGCGCGACTAACACTGAAGCTTTCTTT.

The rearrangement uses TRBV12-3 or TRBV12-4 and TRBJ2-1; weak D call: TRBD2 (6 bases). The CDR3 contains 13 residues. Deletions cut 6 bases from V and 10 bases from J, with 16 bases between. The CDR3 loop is CASSRLGFGEQFF. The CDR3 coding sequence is TGTGCCAGCAGCCGACTAGGTTTCGGGGAGCAGTTCTTC.

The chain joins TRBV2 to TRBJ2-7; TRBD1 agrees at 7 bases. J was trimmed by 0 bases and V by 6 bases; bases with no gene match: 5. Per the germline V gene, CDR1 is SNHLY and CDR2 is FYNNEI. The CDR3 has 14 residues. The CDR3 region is CASRGTDVSYEQYV. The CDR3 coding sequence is TGTGCCAGCAGGGGGACAGACGTCTCCTACGAGCAGTACGTC.

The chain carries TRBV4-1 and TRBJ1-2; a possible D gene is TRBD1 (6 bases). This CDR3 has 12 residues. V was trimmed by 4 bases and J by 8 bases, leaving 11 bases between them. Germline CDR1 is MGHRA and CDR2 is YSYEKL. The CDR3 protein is CASSRHGTGYTF. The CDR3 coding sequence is TGCGCCAGCAGCCGGCATGGGACAGGCTACACCTTC.

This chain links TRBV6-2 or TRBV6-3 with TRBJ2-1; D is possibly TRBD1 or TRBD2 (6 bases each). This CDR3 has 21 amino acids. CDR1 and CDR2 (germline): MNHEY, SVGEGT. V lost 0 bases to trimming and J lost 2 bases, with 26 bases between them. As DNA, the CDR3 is TGTGCCAGCAGTTACTCGAATTCCGTGGGTTGGGGGGCCTCGGCCTACAATGAGCAGTTCTTC. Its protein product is CASSYSNSVGWGASAYNEQFF.

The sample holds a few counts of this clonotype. The CDR3 DNA follows: TGTGCCAGCAGGACAGCGAGCTCCTATAATTCACCCCTCCACTTT. Its translation is CASRTASSYNSPLHF. The rearrangement links TRBV12-3 or TRBV12-4 to TRBJ1-6; maybe TRBD1 (5 bases). Trimming stripped 6 bases from V and 0 bases from J, with 9 bases between. This CDR3 region has 15 residues.

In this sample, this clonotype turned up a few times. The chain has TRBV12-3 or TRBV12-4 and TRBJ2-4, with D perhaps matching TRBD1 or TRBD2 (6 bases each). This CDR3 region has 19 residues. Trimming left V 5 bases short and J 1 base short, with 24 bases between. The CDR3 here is CASSPDRLTGRKAKNIQYF. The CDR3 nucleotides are TGTGCCAGCAGTCCTGACAGGCTCACTGGGAGGAAGGCCAAAAACATTCAGTACTTC.